This T cell receptor beta chain was sequenced for a study of cytomegalovirus exposure and HLA in healthy donors. Study-level findings and limits: Prediction of most subjects' HLA-A and HLA-B alleles by TCR beta sequences was reportedly accurate. Rarity held for most TCR sequences, but there were some public TCRs that occurred in many donors.

Both 60 Vbeta primers and 13 Jbeta primers went into the PCR. Clones were sequenced by immunoSEQ multiplex PCR, and TCRdb holds only the in-frame ones, with some missing. The sample has 170,000 or so clones; 70% to 85% are singletons. About this clone: Antigen: not known.

The CDR3 length is 15 residues. The germline gives CDR1 MGHDK, CDR2 SYGVNS. V shed 4 bases and J 6 bases; nucleotides not matched to a gene: 5. Sequences were obtained from PBMCs. This rearrangement joins TRBV25-1 to TRBJ2-3; 12 nucleotides agree with TRBD2. The TCR originated in a man in his late teens or twenties in good health and CMV-seronegative. The CDR3 sequence: CASSGLAGVGDTQYF. The CDR3 coding sequence is TGTGCCAGCAGTGGACTAGCGGGAGTCGGGGATACGCAGTATTTT.